One sample yielded the 22 T cell receptor beta chains listed below, sequenced in a study of T-cell reconstitution after alpha-beta-depleted transplantation in children (dated by TCRdb to the mid-2010s). The library relied on PCR. TCRdb names Illumina HiSeq 2500 as the instrument used. Molecular barcoding was employed in the preparation of TCR libraries, with unique molecular identifiers being used to normalize TCRbeta repertoire quantification. TCRdb took the public reads, trimmed them with fastp at Q25, ran MiXCR for clone calling and kept in-frame beta chains. Each record represents a unique CDR3 protein, reported with the most common genes and DNA among its rows. The sample profile shows over 70,000 distinct CDR3 sequences; roughly 8% of them were found once. The ten biggest clones cover roughly 7% of the sample. Material: PBMCs from the stem cell graft donor, obtained from the stem cell graft. The receptors derive from a human donor who donated a stem cell graft to a child with congenital amegakaryocytic thrombocytopenia.

This clonotype was recorded at least ten times. J is TRBJ2-3 and V is TRBV18; D uncertain. Per the germline V gene, CDR1 is KGHSH and CDR2 is LQKENI. Trimming cost V 6 bases and J 5 bases, with 15 bases left between them. The CDR3 is 14 amino acids. CDR3 DNA: TGTGCCAGCTCCTCCCTGTCCCGGCGAGATACGCAGTATTTT. It specifies CASSSLSRRDTQYF.

Many counts were recorded for this clonotype. The CDR3 is CASSPIGRAFPGQGNNEQFF. CDR3 DNA sequence: TGTGCCAGCAGCCCGATTGGTAGGGCCTTTCCGGGACAGGGAAATAATGAGCAGTTCTTC. V is TRBV11-1 and J is TRBJ2-1; 9 bases match TRBD1. The CDR3 covers 20 residues. Germline V CDR1 and CDR2: SGHAT, FQDESV (reference sequence). Unmatched junction bases numbered 24, after V lost 5 bases and J lost 7 bases. Filled out from reference TRBV11-1 and TRBJ2-1, the complete variable domain reads EAEVAQSPRYKITEKSQAVAFWCDPISGHATLYWYRQILGQGPELLVQFQDESVVDDSQLPKDRFSAERLKGVDSTLKIQPAELGDSAMYLCASSPIGRAFPGQGNNEQFFGPGTRLTVL.

This clonotype was seen only a few times. CDR3 protein: CASSHSSTNEKLFF. CDR3 in DNA: TGTGCCAGCAGCCACAGTTCAACTAATGAAAAACTGTTTTTT. The gene calls are TRBV7-9 and TRBJ1-4; D is unclear. The CDR3 spans 14 residues. The germline V gene encodes CDR1 SEHNR and CDR2 FQNEAQ (reference sequence). The V and J ends lost 5 bases and 0 bases respectively, with 7 bases between them.

Only a few counts were recorded for this clonotype. The chain has TRBV10-1 and TRBJ2-1; D is perhaps TRBD2 (5 bases). There are 17 residues in the CDR3. Between the trimmed V and J ends, which lost 2 bases and 0 bases, there was a span of 14 bases. CDR1 is WNHNN, CDR2 SYGVQD, per germline (reference sequence). This chain's CDR3 is CASSEVGRASSYNEQFF. DNA for the CDR3: TGCGCCAGCAGTGAGGTTGGGCGGGCTAGCTCCTACAATGAGCAGTTCTTC.

This clonotype has at least ten counts. CDR3 residues: CASSLDSKNTEAFF. As DNA, the CDR3 is TGTGCCAGCTCACTTGACAGCAAAAACACTGAAGCTTTCTTT. The V gene is TRBV18, the J gene TRBJ1-1, with D tentatively TRBD1 (5 bases). The CDR3 spans 14 residues. The V gene's germline CDR1 is KGHSH and CDR2 LQKENI. The ends were cut back, 4 bases at V and 2 bases at J, with 11 bases in the middle.

This clonotype showed up many times. V gene TRBV20-1 combines with J gene TRBJ2-7; TRBD1 is a possible D gene (7 bases). Trimming took off 0 bases at V and 2 bases at J, with 14 bases between the two ends. The length of the CDR3 is 15 residues. Per the germline V gene, CDR1 is DFQATT and CDR2 is SNEGSKA (reference sequence). CDR3 bases: TGCAGTGCTAGAGATATCCAGGGGGGAGCCTACGAGCAGTACTTC. It translates to CSARDIQGGAYEQYF.

Ten or more counts support this clonotype. The chain is built from TRBV5-1 and TRBJ2-7; D may be TRBD2 (7 bases). With 4 bases removed from V and 2 bases from J, the gap between germline ends came to 16 bases. The CDR3 has 15 residues. CDR1 and CDR2 from the germline V gene are SGHRS and YFSETQ. The CDR3 protein is CASSPRGGATYEQYF. The CDR3 DNA is TGCGCCAGCAGCCCGCGAGGGGGGGCGACCTACGAGCAGTACTTC. Complete variable domain (other parts from reference TRBV5-1 and TRBJ2-7): KAGVTQTPRYLIKTRGQQVTLSCSPISGHRSVSWYQQTPGQGLQFLFEYFSETQRNKGNFPGRFSGRQFSNSRSEMNVSTLELGDSALYLCASSPRGGATYEQYFGPGTRLTVT.

This clonotype was detected only a few times. V usage is TRBV2 and J usage is TRBJ2-4; tentatively, D is TRBD1 (8 bases). Germline V CDR1 and CDR2: SNHLY, FYNNEI. Trimming left V 6 bases short and J 3 bases short, with 21 bases between. The CDR3 has 17 amino acids. CDR3 sequence reads: CASRLDRGGSGKNIQYF. In DNA, the CDR3 is TGTGCCAGCAGATTAGACAGGGGAGGGTCTGGCAAAAACATTCAGTACTTC.

In this sample, this clonotype turned up many times. This CDR3 is CSARDLAGGYEQYF. The DNA of the CDR3 is TGCAGTGCTAGAGATCTAGCGGGGGGATACGAGCAGTACTTC. The rearrangement uses TRBV20-1 and TRBJ2-7; 11 bases agree with TRBD2. V was pared by 0 bases and J by 4 bases, with 2 bases of the junction left unmatched. The CDR3 extends over 14 amino acids. Germline CDR1 reads DFQATT; CDR2 reads SNEGSKA (reference sequence).

The table lists this clonotype with a few counts. V gene TRBV28 combines with J gene TRBJ1-5; tentatively, D is TRBD1 (6 bases). There are 14 residues in the CDR3. Between the trimmed V and J ends, which lost 6 bases and 6 bases, there was a span of 15 bases. Per the germline V gene, CDR1 is MDHEN and CDR2 is SYDVKM. CDR3 loop: CASRPDRSGQPQHF. The CDR3, as DNA: TGTGCCAGCAGGCCCGACAGGAGTGGTCAGCCCCAGCATTTT.

In this sample, this clonotype turned up many times. The chain recombines TRBV7-2 with TRBJ2-5; D not certain. The V end lost 5 bases, the J end lost 1 base, and 11 bases lay between the germline ends. CDR1 is SGHTA, CDR2 FQGNSA, per germline. This CDR3 is 14 amino acids long. The CDR3 DNA sequence: TGTGCCAGCAGCCCTCGGACCAGCCAAGAGACCCAGTACTTC. Its translation: CASSPRTSQETQYF.

This clonotype was seen ten or more times. The chain joins TRBV28 to TRBJ1-2; D is undetermined. V gave up 5 bases and J gave up 8 bases, with 15 bases separating them. The germline CDR1 and CDR2 sequences are MDHEN and SYDVKM. This CDR3 region has 13 residues. The CDR3 nucleotides read TGTGCCAGCAGTCCCCGCCGCATAGAAGGCTACACCTTC. It specifies CASSPRRIEGYTF.

With respect to this clonotype: Its ends do not fully match the called genes, so a read error is possible. This rearrangement joins TRBV3-1 to TRBJ2-3; 8 nucleotides align to TRBD1. Germline CDR1 LGHDT, CDR2 YNNKEL (reference sequence). The CDR3 runs to 15 residues. CDR3 amino acids: CASSQDRVDTDTRYF. The CDR3 DNA follows: TGTGCCAGCAGCCAGGACAGGGTTGACACAGATACGCGGTATTTT.

The V call is TRBV29-1, the J call TRBJ1-4; D remains ambiguous. The germline V gene encodes CDR1 SQVTM and CDR2 ANQGSEA. CDR3 length: 16 amino acids. Trimming left V 7 bases short and J 8 bases short, with 26 bases between. CDR3: CSAASMRTESGEKLFF. In DNA, the CDR3 is TGCAGCGCTGCGAGTATGAGGACGGAATCTGGCGAAAAACTGTTTTTT.

This clonotype was seen only a few times. The rearrangement links TRBV14 to TRBJ2-1; D call uncertain. V gave up 2 bases and J gave up 5 bases, with 10 bases separating them. The CDR3 spans 14 residues. Germline loops: CDR1 SGHDN, CDR2 FVKESK. The CDR3 sequence: CASSQKRANNEQFF. The CDR3 bases are TGTGCCAGCAGCCAAAAACGGGCCAACAATGAGCAGTTCTTC.

This clonotype was counted a single time. A much larger clone differs by one base, so this may be a read error. The chain has TRBV20-1 and TRBJ1-5, with unresolved D. The CDR3 runs to 17 residues. Trimming stripped 0 bases from V and 3 bases from J, with 18 bases between. Germline CDR1 DFQATT, CDR2 SNEGSKA (reference sequence). The CDR3 nucleotides read TGCAGTGCTAGAGATCTTATACAGTTTGGAGTCAATCAGCCCCAGCATTTT. It encodes CSARDLIQFGVNQPQHF.

This clonotype was recorded at least ten times. The chain is built from TRBV9 and TRBJ2-2; possibly TRBD1 or TRBD2 for D (5 bases each). This CDR3 is built from 13 residues. The ends were cut back, 4 bases at V and 7 bases at J, with 11 bases in the middle. The germline gives CDR1 SGDLS, CDR2 YYNGEE. The CDR3 is CASSFRGVGELFF. The CDR3 nucleotides read TGTGCCAGCAGCTTCCGAGGGGTCGGGGAGCTGTTTTTT. The full variable domain, completed using reference TRBV9 and TRBJ2-2, is DSGVTQTPKHLITATGQRVTLRCSPRSGDLSVYWYQQSLDQGLQFLIQYYNGEERAKGNILERFSAQQFPDLHSELNLSSLELGDSALYFCASSFRGVGELFFGEGSRLTVL.

This clonotype has ten or more counts. The V gene is TRBV12-3 or TRBV12-4, the J gene TRBJ2-1, with D hard to call. This CDR3 is 13 amino acids long. V lost 5 bases and J 12 bases, leaving 17 bases between the germline ends. In nucleotides, the CDR3 is TGTGCCAGCAGTCCTGTCACAGCATCCGGGCAGTTCTTC. Translation gives CASSPVTASGQFF.

This clonotype was picked up many times. The V gene is TRBV3-1, the J gene TRBJ2-1; D might be TRBD2 (5 bases). The CDR3 has 13 amino acids. Trimming shortened V by 0 bases and J by 10 bases, and 10 bases separated the two germline ends. CDR1 LGHDT and CDR2 YNNKEL come from the germline V gene (reference sequence). CDR3 sequence: CASSQDIPGEQFF. The CDR3 DNA follows: TGTGCCAGCAGCCAAGATATCCCGGGGGAGCAGTTCTTC.

V is TRBV5-1 and J is TRBJ2-1; 7 positions agree with TRBD2. CDR1 is SGHRS and CDR2 is YFSETQ in the germline V gene. The junction had 19 bases not matched to a gene; V was cut back by 4 bases and J by 0 bases. The CDR3 covers 20 residues. The CDR3, as DNA: TGCGCCAGCAGCCCGGGGGAGGGAGGCCCCTTCGCCAGCTCCTACAATGAGCAGTTCTTC. This translates into CASSPGEGGPFASSYNEQFF.

Many counts were recorded for this clonotype. The chain employs TRBV18 and TRBJ2-3, with D tentatively TRBD2 (5 bases). This CDR3 has 13 amino acids. Germline V gives CDR1 KGHSH, CDR2 LQKENI. The ends were cut back, 4 bases at V and 3 bases at J, with 8 bases in the middle. The CDR3 loop is CASSQDSTDTQYF. Written as DNA, the CDR3 is TGTGCCAGCTCACAGGACTCTACAGATACGCAGTATTTT.

At least ten counts were recorded for this clonotype. This chain connects TRBV20-1 to TRBJ2-7; D call uncertain. The CDR3 runs 11 residues. Germline CDR1 reads DFQATT; CDR2 reads SNEGSKA (reference sequence). Trimming shortened V by 6 bases and J by 4 bases, and 10 bases separated the two germline ends. The CDR3 nucleotides read TGCAGTGCCCCCGAATTGTACGAGCAGTACTTC. As protein: CSAPELYEQYF.